Below are 27 T cell receptor beta chains sequenced from a single sample in a study of cytomegalovirus exposure and HLA in healthy donors. Some clones are missing from TCRdb's copy, which holds only in-frame ones; the method was immunoSEQ multiplex PCR. The sample holds approximately 240,000 clones, under 95% seen once. Sequencing was performed on PBMCs. These receptors were taken from a woman younger than 35 in good health and CMV-seronegative.

The CDR3 bases are TGTGCCAGCTCACGGCGGGATCTCACTAATGAAAAACTGTTTTTT. Protein: CASSRRDLTNEKLFF. The V and J genes are TRBV18 and TRBJ1-4; D is unresolved. V was trimmed by 4 bases and J by 2 bases, leaving 11 bases between them. CDR1 is KGHSH, CDR2 LQKENI, per germline. The CDR3 covers 15 residues.

The V gene is TRBV18, the J gene TRBJ1-1, with 7 bases matching TRBD1. J lost 6 bases, V lost 3 bases, and 10 bases had no gene match. The CDR3 covers 15 residues. CDR1 KGHSH and CDR2 LQKENI come from the germline V gene. CDR3 sequence (DNA): TGTGCCAGCTCACCTTCAACAGGGGAATTGTCTGAAGCTTTCTTT. This sequence encodes CASSPSTGELSEAFF.

CDR3 in amino acids: CASSGLAGRDEQFF. CDR3 bases: TGTGCCAGCAGCGGGCTAGCGGGACGGGATGAGCAGTTCTTC. The J gene is TRBJ2-1, the V gene TRBV7-6; 9 bases align to TRBD2. The CDR3 runs to 14 residues. Germline assignment: CDR1 SGHVS and CDR2 FNYEAQ. V was pared by 5 bases and J by 8 bases, with 7 bases of the junction left unmatched.

V and J are TRBV15 and TRBJ2-5, with D possibly being TRBD2 (6 bases). This CDR3 contains 16 residues. Deletions cut 1 base from V and 5 bases from J, with 17 bases between. Germline CDR1 and CDR2: LNHNV and YYDKDF (reference sequence). The CDR3 coding sequence is TGTGCCACCAGCAGAGGCGGAGGCGGGATCGAGGAGACCCAGTACTTC. Protein sequence: CATSRGGGGIEETQYF.

V gene TRBV7-2 combines with J gene TRBJ1-4; no firm D call. V lost 5 bases and J lost 8, with 12 bases in between. Germline loops: CDR1 SGHTA, CDR2 FQGNSA. The CDR3 is made up of 13 amino acids. The CDR3 region has the DNA TGTGCCAGCAGCCCGAGGGTACGAGAAAAACTGTTTTTT. It encodes CASSPRVREKLFF.

The CDR3 sequence: CASSDWKFGQGGNQPQHF. The CDR3 nucleotides read TGTGCCAGCAGTGATTGGAAATTCGGCCAGGGGGGCAATCAGCCCCAGCATTTT. The rearrangement joins TRBV28 to TRBJ1-5; 7 nucleotides agree with TRBD1. CDR3 length: 18 residues. The junction had 15 bases not matched to a gene; V was cut back by 5 bases and J by 2 bases. Germline CDR1 MDHEN, CDR2 SYDVKM.

The CDR3 region is CASSQWGAGTVNSGANVLTF. The CDR3 region has the DNA TGTGCCAGCAGCCAATGGGGGGCCGGGACAGTTAACTCTGGGGCCAACGTCCTGACTTTC. The chain couples TRBV4-2 to TRBJ2-6, with D perhaps matching TRBD1 (7 bases). Germline CDR1 reads LGHNA; CDR2 reads YNFKEQ. This CDR3 region has 20 residues. V lost 2 bases to trimming and J lost 0 bases, with 20 bases between them.

The chain couples TRBV7-6 to TRBJ2-1; possible D gene TRBD1, 6 bases. CDR1 and CDR2 from the germline V gene are SGHVS and FNYEAQ. This CDR3 has 14 amino acids. The V and J ends lost 3 bases and 4 bases respectively, with 10 bases between them. The CDR3 region is CASSFKDRYNEQFF. CDR3 bases: TGTGCCAGCAGCTTCAAGGACAGATACAATGAGCAGTTCTTC.

The rearrangement links TRBV11-2 to TRBJ2-2; D might be TRBD2 (5 bases). Germline-derived CDR1 and CDR2 are SGHAT and FQNNGV. The CDR3 has 16 amino acids. Trimming pared 5 bases from V and 5 bases from J, leaving 18 bases between. CDR3 loop: CASSPLSLLGTGELFF. In DNA, the CDR3 is TGTGCCAGCAGCCCCCTATCGTTACTAGGGACCGGGGAGCTGTTTTTT.

The gene calls are TRBV4-1 and TRBJ2-7; the D gene is possibly TRBD1 (6 bases). Looked up from germline, CDR1 is MGHRA and CDR2 is YSYEKL. The CDR3 contains 15 residues. V dropped 5 bases and J dropped 5 bases, with 19 bases sitting between them. CDR3 DNA: TGCGCCAGCAGCGCAACCCGCGGTCCAGGGGACGAGCAGTACTTC. As protein: CASSATRGPGDEQYF.

The genes are TRBV13 and TRBJ1-3; 9 nucleotides agree with TRBD1. Germline V gene lookup returns CDR1 PRHDT and CDR2 FYEKMQ (reference sequence). J gave up 4 bases and V 4 bases, and 5 bases lay outside the gene matches. This CDR3 spans 15 amino acids. CDR3 amino acids: CASSSWDRVGNTIYF. DNA of the CDR3: TGTGCCAGCAGCTCCTGGGACAGGGTCGGAAACACCATATATTTT.

The chain carries TRBV10-3 and TRBJ2-7; D is uncertain. This CDR3 has 15 residues. Trimming pared 0 bases from V and 0 bases from J, leaving 9 bases between. Germline V gives CDR1 ENHRY, CDR2 SYGVKD. Written as DNA, the CDR3 is TGTGCCATCAGTGAGTCACCGGTTAGCTCCTACGAGCAGTACTTC. This translates into CAISESPVSSYEQYF.

The J gene is TRBJ1-2, the V gene TRBV30, with D possibly being TRBD1 (6 bases). V was shortened by 3 bases and J by 1 base, with 9 bases between the two germline ends. Germline values: CDR1 GTSNPN, CDR2 SVGIG (reference sequence). CDR3 length equals 13 residues. The CDR3 is CAWRDRLNYGYTF. The CDR3 DNA sequence: TGTGCCTGGAGGGACAGACTTAACTATGGCTACACCTTC.

V usage is TRBV28 and J usage is TRBJ2-3; weak D call: TRBD2 (5 bases). Germline CDR1 reads MDHEN; CDR2 reads SYDVKM. With 2 bases removed from V and 0 bases from J, the gap between germline ends came to 18 bases. This CDR3 spans 18 amino acids. The CDR3 reads CASSLGPSDSDSTDTQYF. DNA of the CDR3: TGTGCCAGCAGTTTAGGCCCTTCGGATAGCGATAGCACAGATACGCAGTATTTT.

V and J are TRBV5-1 and TRBJ1-1; 8 bases align to TRBD1. The germline V gene encodes CDR1 SGHRS and CDR2 YFSETQ. V shed 4 bases and J 8 bases; nucleotides not matched to a gene: 10. CDR3 length: 14 residues. The CDR3 bases are TGCGCCAGCAGCCCCGGACAGGGTCGGGTCGAAGCTTTCTTT. Residues: CASSPGQGRVEAFF.

CDR3 DNA sequence: TGCGCCAGCAGCCCCCCCCGGGACACTGAAGCTTTCTTT. Translating gives CASSPPRDTEAFF. The chain combines TRBV5-1 with TRBJ1-1; D remains ambiguous. This CDR3 has 13 amino acids. Germline V gives CDR1 SGHRS, CDR2 YFSETQ. Trimming stripped 4 bases from V and 3 bases from J, with 10 bases between.

This CDR3 is CASSFAGRENTEAFF. CDR3 bases: TGCGCCAGCAGCTTCGCGGGACGGGAGAACACTGAAGCTTTCTTT. This chain connects TRBV5-1 to TRBJ1-1; D might be TRBD1 (5 bases). V was cut by 2 bases and J by 1 base, with 12 bases left in between. The CDR3 consists of 15 residues. From germline, CDR1 is SGHRS and CDR2 YFSETQ. Drawing the rest from reference TRBV5-1 and TRBJ1-1, the complete variable domain is KAGVTQTPRYLIKTRGQQVTLSCSPISGHRSVSWYQQTPGQGLQFLFEYFSETQRNKGNFPGRFSGRQFSNSRSEMNVSTLELGDSALYLCASSFAGRENTEAFFGQGTRLTVV.

V and J are TRBV6-5 and TRBJ2-5; D is unresolved. Trimming took off 0 bases at V and 5 bases at J, with 7 bases between the two ends. Germline values: CDR1 MNHEY, CDR2 SVGAGI. The CDR3 runs to 13 residues. The CDR3 spells CASSYSPGETQYF. The CDR3 DNA is TGTGCCAGCAGTTACTCCCCCGGGGAGACCCAGTACTTC.

This chain connects TRBV10-3 to TRBJ2-4; no reliable D call. Trimming left V 7 bases short and J 3 bases short, with 7 bases between. The CDR3 contains 12 residues. Germline CDR1 ENHRY, CDR2 SYGVKD. The CDR3 reads CAIMRGKNIQYF. In DNA form, the CDR3 reads TGTGCCATCATGCGTGGCAAAAACATTCAGTACTTC.

The chain combines TRBV2 with TRBJ2-7, with 7 bases matching TRBD1. Germline V gene sequence: CDR1 SNHLY, CDR2 FYNNEI. This CDR3 spans 14 amino acids. V shed 5 bases and J 1 base; nucleotides not matched to a gene: 5. CDR3 loop: CASSRQGFSYEQYF. The CDR3 bases are TGTGCCAGCAGTCGACAGGGATTTTCCTACGAGCAGTACTTC.

V usage is TRBV10-2 and J usage is TRBJ2-7; no definite D call. V gave up 2 bases and J gave up 6 bases, with 5 bases separating them. Germline V gene sequence: CDR1 WSHSY, CDR2 SAAADI. This CDR3 has 11 amino acids. This chain's CDR3 is CASSEKLEQYF. The CDR3 bases are TGCGCCAGCAGTGAGAAGCTCGAGCAGTACTTC.

This chain joins TRBV14 and TRBJ2-7, with TRBD1 as a possible D gene (5 bases). The germline V gene encodes CDR1 SGHDN and CDR2 FVKESK. Trimming stripped 5 bases from V and 7 bases from J, with 21 bases between. This CDR3 has 15 residues. This chain's CDR3 is CASSLGRFPTGEQYF. CDR3 coding DNA: TGTGCCAGCAGCTTGGGGCGGTTTCCCACCGGGGAGCAGTACTTC. The whole variable domain, filled in from reference TRBV14 and TRBJ2-7, reads EAGVTQFPSHSVIEKGQTVTLRCDPISGHDNLYWYRRVMGKEIKFLLHFVKESKQDESGMPNNRFLAERTGGTYSTLKVQPAELEDSGVYFCASSLGRFPTGEQYFGPGTRLTVT.

This clone was recorded only once. CDR3 sequence reads: CASSLALRDRVRNTIYF. CDR3 sequence (DNA): TGTGCCAGCAGCTTAGCCCTCCGGGACAGGGTGCGAAACACCATATATTTT. V is TRBV7-6 and J is TRBJ1-3; 9 nucleotides line up with TRBD1. The trim removed 0 bases at V and 5 bases at J, leaving 8 bases unmatched. CDR3 length equals 17 residues. The germline gives CDR1 SGHVS, CDR2 FNYEAQ. Full variable domain (rest looked up from reference TRBV7-6 and TRBJ1-3): GAGVSQSPRYKVTKRGQDVALRCDPISGHVSLYWYRQALGQGPEFLTYFNYEAQQDKSGLPNDRFSAERPEGSISTLTIQRTEQRDSAMYRCASSLALRDRVRNTIYFGEGSWLTVV.

J is TRBJ1-1 and V is TRBV6-1; D may be TRBD1 (6 bases). The CDR3 contains 12 residues. Trimming stripped 2 bases from V and 6 bases from J, with 7 bases between. Germline V gene lookup returns CDR1 MNHNS and CDR2 SASEGT. For the CDR3, the DNA is TGTGCCAGCAGTGAAAGGACAGCTGAAGCTTTCTTT. Protein: CASSERTAEAFF.

A single count supports this clone. V is TRBV27 and J is TRBJ1-2; D call uncertain. V was cut by 3 bases and J by 2 bases, with 10 bases left in between. The length of the CDR3 is 14 residues. CDR1 and CDR2 (germline): MNHEY, SMNVEV (reference sequence). In DNA form, the CDR3 reads TGTGCCAGCAGTTTTGACGGAGAAAACTATGGCTACACCTTC. It is translated as CASSFDGENYGYTF.

This clone was seen only a few times. The chain recombines TRBV10-1 with TRBJ2-7; D may be TRBD2 (5 bases). The CDR3 is 12 residues long. The germline V gene has CDR1 WNHNN and CDR2 SYGVQD (reference sequence). Trimming left V 8 bases short and J 0 bases short, with 8 bases between. The CDR3 loop reads CASGTSSYEQYF. In DNA, the CDR3 is TGCGCCAGCGGAACTAGCTCCTACGAGCAGTACTTC.

This sequence joins TRBV6-5 and TRBJ2-5; TRBD1 matches 10 bases. V lost 6 bases and J lost 7; bases outside the gene matches: 11. This CDR3 is built from 15 residues. From germline, CDR1 is MNHEY and CDR2 SVGAGI. Here the CDR3 reads CASRRGDRGHGTQYF. CDR3 in DNA: TGTGCCAGCAGAAGGGGAGACAGGGGGCACGGGACCCAGTACTTC.